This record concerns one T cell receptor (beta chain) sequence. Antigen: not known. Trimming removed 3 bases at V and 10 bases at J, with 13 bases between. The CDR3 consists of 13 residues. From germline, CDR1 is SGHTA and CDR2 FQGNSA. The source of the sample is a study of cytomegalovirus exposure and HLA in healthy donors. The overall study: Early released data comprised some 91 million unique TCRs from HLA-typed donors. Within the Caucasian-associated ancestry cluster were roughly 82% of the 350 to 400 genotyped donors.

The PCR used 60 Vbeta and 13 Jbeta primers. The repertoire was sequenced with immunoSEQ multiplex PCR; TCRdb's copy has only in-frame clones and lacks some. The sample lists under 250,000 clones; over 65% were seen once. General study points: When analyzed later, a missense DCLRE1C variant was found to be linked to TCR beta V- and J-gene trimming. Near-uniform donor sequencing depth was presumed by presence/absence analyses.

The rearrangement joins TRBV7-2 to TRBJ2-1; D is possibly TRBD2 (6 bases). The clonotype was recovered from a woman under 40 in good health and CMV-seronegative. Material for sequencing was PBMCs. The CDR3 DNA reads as TGTGCCAGCAGCTTGGGGTCCGGGAGCGAGCAGTTCTTC. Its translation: CASSLGSGSEQFF. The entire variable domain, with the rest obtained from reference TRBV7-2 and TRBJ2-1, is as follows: GAGVSQSPSNKVTEKGKDVELRCDPISGHTALYWYRQSLGQGLEFLIYFQGNSAPDKSGLPSDRFSAERTGGSVSTLTIQRTQQEDSAVYLCASSLGSGSEQFFGPGTRLTVL.